The 27 T cell receptor beta chains presented below share a single source sample, sequenced in a study of OX40 agonist ivuxolimab in advanced cancers. Repertoires were generated with immunoSEQ multiplex PCR, while TCRdb's copy carries only in-frame clones and drops some. The top ten hold around 6.3% of the sample, which has tens of thousands of clones, just over 85% seen once. The sample here was CD4+ or CD8+ T cells sorted from blood, taken in a trial of the OX40 agonist ivuxolimab. The receptors come from an adult with an advanced solid tumor such as melanoma, head and neck, liver or kidney cancer.

This chain connects TRBV5-1 to TRBJ2-2; D is ambiguous. There are 13 residues in the CDR3. Per the germline V gene, CDR1 is SGHRS and CDR2 is YFSETQ. Between the trimmed V and J ends, which lost 2 bases and 10 bases, there was a span of 12 bases. The CDR3 bases are TGCGCCAGCAGCTTACCTGGTAGGGAGGAGCTGTTTTTT. Its protein is CASSLPGREELFF.

The chain has TRBV11-2 and TRBJ2-7, with D hard to call. Between the trimmed V and J ends, which lost 1 base and 3 bases, there was a span of 7 bases. The germline gives CDR1 SGHAT, CDR2 FQNNGV. The CDR3 is made up of 13 amino acids. CDR3 nucleotide sequence: TGTGCCAGCAGCTTAGTTCTAGACTACGAGCAGTACTTC. Amino acids: CASSLVLDYEQYF.

This chain connects TRBV5-5 to TRBJ1-2, with TRBD1 identical over 11 bases. In germline, CDR1 is SGHKS, CDR2 YYEKEE (reference sequence). With V trimmed by 2 bases and J by 4 bases, 4 bases remained unmatched. This CDR3 spans 15 amino acids. In DNA, the CDR3 is TGTGCCAGCAGCTTAGGGACAGGGGGGCCCTATGGCTACACCTTC. Its protein product is CASSLGTGGPYGYTF.

The CDR3 nucleotides read TGTGCCAGCAGCTTAGCGTTTACCGGGACTAGTGCCCCCAATGAGCAGTTCTTC. Protein: CASSLAFTGTSAPNEQFF. The genes are TRBV11-2 and TRBJ2-1; 8 bases are shared with TRBD2. Trimming cost V 1 base and J 6 bases; bases outside gene matches: 14. Germline V lookup: CDR1 SGHAT, CDR2 FQNNGV. This CDR3 comprises 18 residues.

The V gene is TRBV5-6, the J gene TRBJ1-1, with D unclear. This CDR3 region has 13 residues. Trimming took 2 bases from V and 0 from J, leaving 5 bases between them. The germline V gene has CDR1 SGHDT and CDR2 YYEEEE. Written as DNA, the CDR3 is TGTGCCAGCAGCTTACAGATGAACACTGAAGCTTTCTTT. This codes for CASSLQMNTEAFF.

This clone appeared a single time. The rearrangement uses TRBV19 and TRBJ1-5; perhaps TRBD1 as D (6 bases). CDR1 is LNHDA, CDR2 SQIVND, per germline (reference sequence). V dropped 2 bases and J dropped 2 bases, with 13 bases sitting between them. The CDR3 contains 16 residues. CDR3 region: CASSIRGGGGNQPQHF. Written as DNA, the CDR3 is TGTGCCAGTAGTATAAGGGGGGGAGGGGGCAATCAGCCCCAGCATTTT.

V is TRBV5-5 and J is TRBJ2-2; 12 positions agree with TRBD2. Trimming removed 5 bases from V and 5 bases from J; junction bases left unmatched: 4. The germline V gene has CDR1 SGHKS and CDR2 YYEKEE (reference sequence). The CDR3 has 15 amino acids. The CDR3, as DNA: TGTGCCAGCAGTCGACTAGCGGGAGAAACCGGGGAGCTGTTTTTT. The encoded protein is CASSRLAGETGELFF. The full variable domain, with the rest looked up from reference TRBV5-5 and TRBJ2-2, is DAGVTQSPTHLIKTRGQQVTLRCSPISGHKSVSWYQQVLGQGPQFIFQYYEKEERGRGNFPDRFSARQFPNYSSELNVNALLLGDSALYLCASSRLAGETGELFFGEGSRLTVL.

This sequence joins TRBV5-4 and TRBJ2-1; unclear D gene. Trimming cost V 3 bases and J 4 bases, with 14 bases left between them. The CDR3 extends over 15 amino acids. Germline V lookup: CDR1 SGHNT, CDR2 YYREEE (reference sequence). CDR3 sequence reads: CASSSSDGRYNEQFF. The CDR3 DNA sequence: TGTGCCAGCAGCTCCTCGGACGGCCGTTACAATGAGCAGTTCTTC. Based on the CDR3 plus reference TRBV5-4 and TRBJ2-1, the full variable domain is ETGVTQSPTHLIKTRGQQVTLRCSSQSGHNTVSWYQQALGQGPQFIFQYYREEENGRGNFPPRFSGLQFPNYSSELNVNALELDDSALYLCASSSSDGRYNEQFFGPGTRLTVL.

The V and J genes are TRBV7-9 and TRBJ2-1; maybe TRBD2 (6 bases). The CDR3 runs 14 residues. Germline V CDR1 and CDR2: SEHNR, FQNEAQ (reference sequence). Deletions cut 3 bases from V and 4 bases from J, with 10 bases between. The CDR3 protein is CASSLGGGYNEQFF. The DNA of the CDR3 is TGTGCCAGCAGCTTGGGGGGTGGGTACAATGAGCAGTTCTTC. Variable domain in full (rest from reference TRBV7-9 and TRBJ2-1): DTGVSQNPRHKITKRGQNVTFRCDPISEHNRLYWYRQTLGQGPEFLTYFQNEAQLEKSRLLSDRFSAERPKGSFSTLEIQRTEQGDSAMYLCASSLGGGYNEQFFGPGTRLTVL.

This clone was recorded a few times. V gene TRBV18 combines with J gene TRBJ1-2, with 8 bases matching TRBD1. Germline V lookup: CDR1 KGHSH, CDR2 LQKENI. Trimming at V came to 4 bases and at J to 8 bases, leaving 12 bases not matched to a gene. The length of the CDR3 is 15 residues. The CDR3 is CASSRRDRTYDGYTF. The CDR3, as DNA: TGTGCCAGCTCACGCCGGGACAGGACCTATGACGGCTACACCTTC.

This chain uses TRBV7-6 with TRBJ2-1; TRBD2 agrees at 7 bases. V gave up 1 base and J gave up 7 bases; unmatched junction bases: 1. This CDR3 is 13 amino acids long. CDR1 is SGHVS, CDR2 FNYEAQ, per germline. For the CDR3, the DNA is TGTGCCAGCAGCTTAGTGCGGGGGAATGAGCAGTTCTTC. This sequence encodes CASSLVRGNEQFF.

The chain links TRBV11-1 to TRBJ1-1; 10 nucleotides match TRBD1. The germline V gene encodes CDR1 SGHAT and CDR2 FQDESV (reference sequence). This CDR3 is 15 amino acids long. With 5 bases clipped from V and 3 bases from J, the junction kept 6 bases outside the gene matches. CDR3 loop: CASSASGTGDTEAFF. The CDR3 bases are TGTGCCAGCAGCGCCTCCGGGACAGGGGACACTGAAGCTTTCTTT.

The rearrangement joins TRBV2 to TRBJ1-5; D perhaps matches TRBD1 (5 bases). CDR1 and CDR2 from the germline V gene are SNHLY and FYNNEI. V lost 3 bases to trimming and J lost 6 bases, with 15 bases between them. This CDR3 has 15 amino acids. Here the CDR3 reads CASSDRVGGTQPQHF. CDR3 DNA: TGTGCCAGCAGTGACAGGGTTGGGGGAACTCAGCCCCAGCATTTT.

The rearrangement uses TRBV7-9 and TRBJ1-2; unclear D gene. The CDR3 contains 12 residues. V was trimmed by 1 base and J by 5 bases, leaving 5 bases between them. CDR1 and CDR2 from the germline V gene are SEHNR and FQNEAQ (reference sequence). Here the CDR3 reads CASSLEGYGYTF. In DNA, the CDR3 is TGTGCCAGCAGCTTAGAAGGGTATGGCTACACCTTC.

This clone was observed a handful of times. The rearrangement uses TRBV7-2 and TRBJ2-7; 9 bases fit TRBD2. The ends lost 5 bases at V and 2 bases at J; junction bases unmatched: 10. Germline CDR1 and CDR2: SGHTA and FQGNSA. The CDR3 covers 16 residues. In nucleotides, the CDR3 is TGTGCCAGCAGCGCCCTCGCGGGAGGGCCACCCTACGAGCAGTACTTC. Translating it yields CASSALAGGPPYEQYF. Variable domain in full (rest from reference TRBV7-2 and TRBJ2-7): GAGVSQSPSNKVTEKGKDVELRCDPISGHTALYWYRQSLGQGLEFLIYFQGNSAPDKSGLPSDRFSAERTGGSVSTLTIQRTQQEDSAVYLCASSALAGGPPYEQYFGPGTRLTVT.

Regarding this clone: Other nucleotide sequences in the sample specify the same CDR3. The chain couples TRBV6-5 to TRBJ1-2, with TRBD1 matching 7 bases. The CDR3 spans 13 residues. Germline CDR1 is MNHEY and CDR2 is SVGAGI. V dropped 5 bases and J dropped 5; count of bases not matched to a gene: 5. CDR3 loop: CASSPNRGYGYTF. CDR3 DNA: TGTGCCAGCAGTCCCAACAGGGGTTATGGCTACACCTTC.

The genes are TRBV10-3 and TRBJ2-2, with D perhaps TRBD1 or TRBD2 (5 bases each). The CDR3 is 14 amino acids. V dropped 9 bases and J dropped 2 bases, with 13 bases sitting between them. The V gene's germline CDR1 is ENHRY and CDR2 SYGVKD. For the CDR3, the DNA is TGTGCCATGGGGGTTCTGAGCAACACCGGGGAGCTGTTTTTT. This codes for CAMGVLSNTGELFF.

The genes are TRBV27 and TRBJ1-1; no reliable D call. CDR3 length: 12 amino acids. Per germline, CDR1 MNHEY and CDR2 SMNVEV (reference sequence). Between the trimmed V and J ends, which lost 3 bases and 4 bases, there was a span of 6 bases. The CDR3 DNA follows: TGTGCCAGCAGTTTCACGGGCACTGAAGCTTTCTTT. Translated: CASSFTGTEAFF.

This clone has a single count. This chain connects TRBV6-1 to TRBJ1-5; 8 nucleotides align to TRBD1. J lost 9 bases, V lost 4 bases, and 2 bases had no gene match. Germline V CDR1 and CDR2: MNHNS, SASEGT. The CDR3 has 12 amino acids. The CDR3 region has the DNA TGTGCCAGCAGTGCAGGGGGCCGGCCCCAGCATTTT. Protein sequence: CASSAGGRPQHF.

J is TRBJ2-1 and V is TRBV11-2; TRBD2 might be the D (6 bases). The CDR3 is made up of 13 amino acids. Germline V gene lookup returns CDR1 SGHAT and CDR2 FQNNGV. Trimming stripped 1 base from V and 6 bases from J, with 7 bases between. The CDR3 reads CASSLAGGNEQFF. CDR3 nucleotides: TGTGCCAGCAGCTTAGCCGGGGGCAATGAGCAGTTCTTC.

Concerning this clone itself: The sample carries other DNA sequences with the same CDR3. The V gene is TRBV19, the J gene TRBJ1-1; D gene ambiguous. Germline-derived CDR1 and CDR2 are LNHDA and SQIVND (reference sequence). With 2 bases removed from V and 5 bases from J, the gap between germline ends came to 6 bases. The CDR3 is 12 amino acids. CDR3 sequence reads: CASSILGTEAFF. Written as DNA, the CDR3 is TGTGCCAGTAGTATATTGGGGACTGAAGCTTTCTTT.

The chain carries TRBV29-1 and TRBJ1-1; perhaps TRBD1 as D (6 bases). CDR1 SQVTM and CDR2 ANQGSEA come from the germline V gene. The CDR3 is 16 amino acids. V lost 2 bases and J 3 bases, leaving 19 bases between the germline ends. This chain's CDR3 is CSVERRDTQVHTEAFF. CDR3 nucleotide sequence: TGCAGCGTTGAAAGGCGGGACACCCAAGTTCACACTGAAGCTTTCTTT. Filled out from reference TRBV29-1 and TRBJ1-1, the complete variable domain reads SAVISQKPSRDICQRGTSLTIQCQVDSQVTMMFWYRQQPGQSLTLIATANQGSEATYESGFVIDKFPISRPNLTFSTLTVSNMSPEDSSIYLCSVERRDTQVHTEAFFGQGTRLTVV.

The chain employs TRBV6-5 and TRBJ2-2; TRBD1 matches at 8 bases. The CDR3 contains 16 residues. In germline, CDR1 is MNHEY, CDR2 SVGAGI. V shed 4 bases, J shed 9 bases, and the junction held 13 bases outside the gene matches. The CDR3 nucleotides are TGTGCCAGCAGTTCACGGACAGGGAGAGGAGCACGGGAGCTGTTTTTT. It specifies CASSSRTGRGARELFF.

The chain combines TRBV10-3 with TRBJ1-2; D is possibly TRBD1 (5 bases). The CDR3 extends over 15 amino acids. The germline V gene has CDR1 ENHRY and CDR2 SYGVKD. Trimming removed 0 bases at V and 2 bases at J, with 10 bases between. The CDR3 reads CAISESGRGNYGYTF. In DNA form, the CDR3 reads TGTGCCATCAGTGAGTCTGGTCGGGGGAACTATGGCTACACCTTC.

This chain uses TRBV7-3 with TRBJ2-5; perhaps D is TRBD1 or TRBD2 (6 bases each). The germline V gene encodes CDR1 SGHTA and CDR2 FQGTGA. V lost 5 bases, J lost 5 bases, and 12 bases lay in between. CDR3 length: 13 amino acids. The CDR3 here is CASSIQGGETQYF. CDR3 bases: TGTGCCAGCAGCATACAGGGAGGTGAGACCCAGTACTTC.

This clone was recorded only once. The J gene is TRBJ1-1, the V gene TRBV5-6; possibly TRBD1 for D (5 bases). The germline V gene has CDR1 SGHDT and CDR2 YYEEEE. The V gene lost 0 bases and the J gene lost 5 bases, with 11 bases spanning the gap. This CDR3 has 14 residues. CDR3 DNA sequence: TGTGCCAGCAGCTTGGAGGCAGGGAGAACTGAAGCTTTCTTT. It is translated as CASSLEAGRTEAFF.

This clone was seen only a few times. The chain employs TRBV7-2 and TRBJ2-7; D possibly uses TRBD1 or TRBD2 (5 bases each). Per the germline V gene, CDR1 is SGHTA and CDR2 is FQGNSA. CDR3 length: 14 amino acids. Trimming removed 6 bases from V and 4 bases from J, with 16 bases in between. The CDR3 DNA is TGTGCCAGCAGAAGAACCGGGACGACGTACGAGCAGTACTTC. Translating it yields CASRRTGTTYEQYF. Full variable domain (outside the CDR3, taken from reference TRBV7-2 and TRBJ2-7): GAGVSQSPSNKVTEKGKDVELRCDPISGHTALYWYRQSLGQGLEFLIYFQGNSAPDKSGLPSDRFSAERTGGSVSTLTIQRTQQEDSAVYLCASRRTGTTYEQYFGPGTRLTVT.